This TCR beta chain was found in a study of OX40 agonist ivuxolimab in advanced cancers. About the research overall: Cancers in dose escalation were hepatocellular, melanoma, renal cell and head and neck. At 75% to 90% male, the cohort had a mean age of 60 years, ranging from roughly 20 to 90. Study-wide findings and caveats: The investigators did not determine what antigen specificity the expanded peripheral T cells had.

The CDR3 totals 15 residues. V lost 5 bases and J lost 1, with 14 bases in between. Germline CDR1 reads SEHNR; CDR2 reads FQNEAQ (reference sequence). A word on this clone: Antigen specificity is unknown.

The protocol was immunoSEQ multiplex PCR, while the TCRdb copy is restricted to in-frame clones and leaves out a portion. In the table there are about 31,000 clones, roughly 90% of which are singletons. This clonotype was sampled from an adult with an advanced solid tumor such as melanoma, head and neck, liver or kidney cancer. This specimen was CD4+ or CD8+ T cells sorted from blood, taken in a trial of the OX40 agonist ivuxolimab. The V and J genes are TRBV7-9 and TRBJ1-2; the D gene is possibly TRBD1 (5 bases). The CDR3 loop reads CASSLRGDRNYGYTF. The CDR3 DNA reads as TGTGCCAGCAGCCTCCGGGGGGACCGTAACTATGGCTACACCTTC.